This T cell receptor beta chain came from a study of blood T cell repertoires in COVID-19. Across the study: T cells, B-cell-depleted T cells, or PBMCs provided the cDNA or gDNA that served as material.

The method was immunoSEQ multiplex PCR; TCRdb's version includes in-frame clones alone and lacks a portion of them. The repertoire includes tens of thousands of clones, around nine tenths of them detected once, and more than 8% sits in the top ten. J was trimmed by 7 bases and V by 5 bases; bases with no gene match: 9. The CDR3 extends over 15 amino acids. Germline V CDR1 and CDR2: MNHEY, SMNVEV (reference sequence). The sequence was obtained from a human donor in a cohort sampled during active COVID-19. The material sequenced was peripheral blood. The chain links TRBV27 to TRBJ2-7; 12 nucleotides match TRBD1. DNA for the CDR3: TGTGCCAGCAGTGTAGGGACAGGGGGCGCAGGGGAGCAGTACTTC. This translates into CASSVGTGGAGEQYF.